These 30 T cell receptor beta chains came from one sample sequenced in a study of T cell repertoires in cytomegalovirus infection. The antigens these receptors bind are not known. TCRdb itself ran the reads through MiXCR, one entry per CDR3 protein. This table has around 800,000 distinct CDR3 sequences, 30% to 35% appearing once. Sequencing was performed on cultured CD8+ T cells from PBMCs, taken from culture after CMV antigen stimulation. These receptors came from a human donor in good health (CMV status not recorded). Some clones in this sample may be carry-over from other donors' samples.

This clonotype was recorded at least ten times. J is TRBJ2-7 and V is TRBV12-3 or TRBV12-4; 7 nucleotides align to TRBD1. The CDR3 is made up of 15 amino acids. V gave up 6 bases and J gave up 0 bases; unmatched junction bases: 8. The CDR3 sequence: CASSLTGWGSYEQYF. CDR3 nucleotides: TGTGCCAGCAGCCTGACAGGGTGGGGCTCCTACGAGCAGTACTTC.

Only a few counts were recorded for this clonotype. This chain links TRBV6-6 with TRBJ1-5; D remains unclear. Germline assignment: CDR1 MNHNY and CDR2 SVGAGI (reference sequence). Between the trimmed V and J ends, which lost 2 bases and 0 bases, there was a span of 11 bases. The CDR3 has 16 residues. The CDR3 nucleotides read TGTGCCAGCAGTTACCCGGGGAGGGATAGCAATCAGCCCCAGCATTTT. Translated: CASSYPGRDSNQPQHF.

Remarks on this clonotype: This may arise from a read error, as a much more abundant clone is one base away. The chain combines TRBV7-2 with TRBJ2-1; D is uncertain. CDR3 length equals 14 residues. The V end lost 4 bases, the J end lost 8 bases, and 15 bases lay between the germline ends. Per germline, CDR1 SGHTA and CDR2 FQGNSA. Here the CDR3 reads CASSSLGKGDEQFF. Here the CDR3 DNA reads TGTGCCAGCAGCTCATTGGGCAAGGGCGATGAGCAGTTCTTC.

This clonotype was counted between two and nine times. The J gene is TRBJ2-7, the V gene TRBV28; 11 bases line up with TRBD2. The germline CDR1 and CDR2 sequences are MDHEN and SYDVKM. CDR3 length: 15 residues. The trim removed 1 base at V and 4 bases at J, leaving 3 bases unmatched. The CDR3 coding sequence is TGTGCCAGCAGTTTATCCCGACTAGCGGGGTACGAGCAGTACTTC. Translation gives CASSLSRLAGYEQYF.

V usage is TRBV25-1 and J usage is TRBJ1-6; no reliable D call. CDR1 is MGHDK, CDR2 SYGVNS, per germline. V lost 3 bases and J lost 0, with 12 bases in between. The CDR3 has 17 residues. CDR3 protein: CASSDPAEGSYNSPLHF. Written as DNA, the CDR3 is TGTGCCAGCAGTGACCCCGCGGAAGGCTCCTATAATTCACCCCTCCACTTT.

The CDR3 bases are TGTGCCAGCAGTTTATGGCGATTGGGTGAAGCTTTCTTT. Its protein product is CASSLWRLGEAFF. The chain couples TRBV28 to TRBJ1-1; D is uncertain. Germline V gene data show CDR1 as MDHEN and CDR2 as SYDVKM. Trimming took off 0 bases at V and 7 bases at J, with 9 bases between the two ends. The CDR3 contains 13 residues. Full variable domain (rest looked up from reference TRBV28 and TRBJ1-1): DVKVTQSSRYLVKRTGEKVFLECVQDMDHENMFWYRQDPGLGLRLIYFSYDVKMKEKGDIPEGYSVSREKKERFSLILESASTNQTSMYLCASSLWRLGEAFFGQGTRLTVV.

This rearrangement joins TRBV7-6 to TRBJ2-2, with TRBD2 matching 7 bases. J was trimmed by 6 bases and V by 3 bases; bases with no gene match: 4. CDR1 SGHVS and CDR2 FNYEAQ come from the germline V gene. CDR3 length: 14 amino acids. The CDR3, as DNA: TGTGCCAGCAGCTTCGGACTAGTGGCCGGGGAGCTGTTTTTT. Amino acid sequence: CASSFGLVAGELFF.

The table lists this clonotype with a few counts. The chain is built from TRBV12-3 or TRBV12-4 and TRBJ1-1, with a tentative D call TRBD1 (5 bases). The CDR3 runs 14 residues. V was trimmed by 6 bases and J by 5 bases, leaving 16 bases between them. The CDR3, as DNA: TGTGCCAGCAGCGAATCAGGGTTACGGACTGAAGCTTTCTTT. Translated, it gives CASSESGLRTEAFF.

This chain joins TRBV29-1 and TRBJ1-2, with D unresolved. Germline V lookup: CDR1 SQVTM, CDR2 ANQGSEA. CDR3 length: 13 amino acids. The V and J ends lost 1 base and 6 bases respectively, with 12 bases between them. Here the CDR3 DNA reads TGCAGCGTTGAAGGGCGCATTAAGGATGGCTACACCTTC. It specifies CSVEGRIKDGYTF.

This clonotype was seen only a few times. CDR3 DNA: TGTGCCACCTATAAGTTGGAGGGTCCTAACTATGGCTACACCTTC. This codes for CATYKLEGPNYGYTF. The genes are TRBV27 and TRBJ1-2; D unclear. Germline-derived CDR1 and CDR2 are MNHEY and SMNVEV (reference sequence). CDR3 length: 15 amino acids. The V end was cut by 10 bases, the J end by 0 bases, with 18 bases between.

This clonotype was counted only a few times. The chain recombines TRBV28 with TRBJ1-5, with 12 bases fitting TRBD1. CDR1 and CDR2 (germline): MDHEN, SYDVKM. The CDR3 length is 16 residues. V dropped 11 bases and J dropped 1; count of bases not matched to a gene: 9. Here the CDR3 DNA reads TGTGCCTGTACGGGACAGGGGGCAGGGAGCAATCAGCCCCAGCATTTT. The encoded protein is CACTGQGAGSNQPQHF.

A few counts support this clonotype. For the CDR3, the DNA is TGTGCCATATTCGGGCGGGACACCCTTTCTACCTACAATGAGCAGTTCTTC. Its translation: CAIFGRDTLSTYNEQFF. The chain employs TRBV7-9 and TRBJ2-1; D tentatively reads TRBD1 or TRBD2 (6 bases each). CDR3 length: 17 amino acids. V was cut by 10 bases and J by 2 bases, with 24 bases left in between. The V gene's germline CDR1 is SEHNR and CDR2 FQNEAQ (reference sequence).

As concerns this clonotype: A much more abundant neighbour one base away suggests this may be a read error. The chain links TRBV7-2 to TRBJ1-2; D is uncertain. Germline values: CDR1 SGHTA, CDR2 FQGNSA. The CDR3 has 13 residues. The CDR3 sequence is CASSLVAGSGSTF. CDR3 sequence (DNA): TGTGCCAGCAGCTTAGTGGCGGGCAGCGGCTCCACCTTC.

The chain couples TRBV7-6 to TRBJ1-2, with D uncertain. V was cut by 5 bases and J by 6 bases, with 16 bases left in between. The CDR3 covers 14 residues. Per the germline V gene, CDR1 is SGHVS and CDR2 is FNYEAQ. CDR3 DNA: TGTGCCAGCAGCCTCCTTGTGGGAGGTAATGGCTACACCTTC. Encoded protein: CASSLLVGGNGYTF.

This clonotype was seen a few times. For the CDR3, the DNA is TGTGCCAGCAGTGAAGCGACGTGGACAGTGGGCGAGCAGTACGTC. Protein sequence: CASSEATWTVGEQYV. V is TRBV6-1 and J is TRBJ2-7; perhaps TRBD1 as D (6 bases). The ends were cut back, 0 bases at V and 6 bases at J, with 15 bases in the middle. The germline V gene has CDR1 MNHNS and CDR2 SASEGT. This CDR3 region has 15 residues.

The chain joins TRBV7-9 to TRBJ2-1, with D tentatively TRBD1 (6 bases). The CDR3 length is 19 residues. Germline loops: CDR1 SEHNR, CDR2 FQNEAQ (reference sequence). Trimming left V 2 bases short and J 3 bases short, with 23 bases between. CDR3 nucleotides: TGTGCCAGCAGCTTAAATTACATACAGGGCCCCAGCGACTACAATGAGCAGTTCTTC. Translation gives CASSLNYIQGPSDYNEQFF. The complete variable domain, with remaining parts taken from reference TRBV7-9 and TRBJ2-1, reads DTGVSQNPRHKITKRGQNVTFRCDPISEHNRLYWYRQTLGQGPEFLTYFQNEAQLEKSRLLSDRFSAERPKGSFSTLEIQRTEQGDSAMYLCASSLNYIQGPSDYNEQFFGPGTRLTVL.

As regards this clonotype: One end of the junction varies from germline; a read error may be responsible. This rearrangement joins TRBV4-1 to TRBJ1-1; no reliable D call. Per the germline V gene, CDR1 is MGHRA and CDR2 is YSYEKL. The CDR3 contains 15 residues. The CDR3 sequence is CANSQDPSMNTEAFF. CDR3 nucleotides: TGCGCCAACAGCCAGGACCCCAGTATGAACACTGAAGCTTTCTTT.

This chain links TRBV5-6 with TRBJ1-1; TRBD1 is a possible D gene (5 bases). Per germline, CDR1 SGHDT and CDR2 YYEEEE. Trimming stripped 5 bases from V and 5 bases from J, with 16 bases between. The CDR3 is made up of 14 amino acids. The CDR3 here is CASSPGNRKTEAFF. Here the CDR3 DNA reads TGTGCCAGCAGTCCGGGAAACAGGAAGACTGAAGCTTTCTTT.

J is TRBJ1-1 and V is TRBV5-1; D not certain. Germline V gene data show CDR1 as SGHRS and CDR2 as YFSETQ. The CDR3 covers 15 residues. V shed 0 bases and J shed 1 base, with 10 bases lying between them. The CDR3 protein is CASSLAGQKNTEAFF. CDR3 nucleotide sequence: TGCGCCAGCAGCTTGGCCGGGCAGAAGAACACTGAAGCTTTCTTT.

The gene calls are TRBV19 and TRBJ2-7; D gene uncertain. The CDR3 consists of 14 residues. V lost 7 bases, J lost 0 bases, and 13 bases lay in between. CDR1 and CDR2 (germline): LNHDA, SQIVND (reference sequence). This CDR3 reads CASKGSGHSYEQYF. The CDR3 nucleotides read TGTGCCAGTAAGGGCTCTGGGCACTCCTACGAGCAGTACTTC.

This clonotype came up a few times. CDR3 nucleotides: TGTGCCAGCAGCCCCCACCGACAGAGCCCAGGGGACACCATATATTTT. Protein product: CASSPHRQSPGDTIYF. The rearrangement links TRBV7-8 to TRBJ1-3; D possibly corresponds to TRBD1 (6 bases). Germline-derived CDR1 and CDR2 are SGHVS and FQNEAQ. The CDR3 is 16 amino acids. Between the trimmed V and J ends, which lost 5 bases and 8 bases, there was a span of 22 bases.

This chain uses TRBV3-1 with TRBJ1-4; perhaps TRBD1 as D (5 bases). Germline V gives CDR1 LGHDT, CDR2 YNNKEL (reference sequence). The CDR3 has 12 amino acids. Trimming took 3 bases from V and 12 from J, leaving 11 bases between them. CDR3 nucleotide sequence: TGTGCCAGCAGCCATGGGGGGACTGAACTGTTTTTT. Translated, it gives CASSHGGTELFF.

The gene calls are TRBV6-2 or TRBV6-3 and TRBJ1-6; 7 nucleotides agree with TRBD1. The V and J ends lost 8 bases and 8 bases, in that order; junction bases with no gene match: 9. The germline V gene encodes CDR1 MNHEY and CDR2 SVGEGT. CDR3 length: 14 amino acids. The chain's CDR3 is CASGDRARDSPLHF. The CDR3 nucleotides are TGTGCCAGCGGCGACAGGGCTCGTGATTCACCCCTCCACTTT.

V gene TRBV19 combines with J gene TRBJ2-1, with 7 bases identical to TRBD1. The CDR3 runs to 14 residues. Germline V lookup: CDR1 LNHDA, CDR2 SQIVND (reference sequence). V gave up 1 base and J gave up 7 bases; unmatched junction bases: 4. For the CDR3, the DNA is TGTGCCAGTAGTATAGGGCAGGGGGTTAATGAGCAGTTCTTC. Amino acid sequence: CASSIGQGVNEQFF.

This clonotype was observed a few times. The chain recombines TRBV7-9 with TRBJ1-6; TRBD1 agrees at 8 bases. The V gene's germline CDR1 is SEHNR and CDR2 FQNEAQ (reference sequence). CDR3 length equals 16 residues. Trimming removed 4 bases from V and 3 bases from J; junction bases left unmatched: 5. CDR3 sequence (DNA): TGTGCCAGCAGCTCCAACGGACAGGGCTATAATTCACCCCTCCACTTT. It is translated as CASSSNGQGYNSPLHF.

This clonotype was detected a few times. CDR3 protein: CASSSAGFSGNTIYF. CDR3 nucleotide sequence: TGTGCCAGCAGTTCGGCAGGGTTCTCTGGAAACACCATATATTTT. The chain has TRBV7-9 and TRBJ1-3; tentatively, D is TRBD1 (5 bases). Trimming took 6 bases from V and 0 from J, leaving 12 bases between them. Germline CDR1 and CDR2: SEHNR and FQNEAQ (reference sequence). This CDR3 is 15 amino acids long.

The chain's CDR3 is CASSKVRFPTYEQYV. The CDR3 nucleotides read TGTGCCAGTAGTAAAGTTAGGTTTCCCACCTACGAGCAGTACGTC. The gene calls are TRBV19 and TRBJ2-7; D gene ambiguous. This CDR3 is 15 amino acids long. V was shortened by 4 bases and J by 2 bases, with 15 bases between the two germline ends. Germline CDR1 reads LNHDA; CDR2 reads SQIVND (reference sequence).

This clonotype was picked up one time. The chain has TRBV4-3 and TRBJ2-3; D is perhaps TRBD2 (7 bases). The CDR3 runs 16 residues. The ends were cut back, 3 bases at V and 4 bases at J, with 17 bases in the middle. Per germline, CDR1 LGHNA and CDR2 YSLEER. DNA of the CDR3: TGCGCCAGCAGCCATGCCGTTGGGGGGGGCCCAGATACGCAGTATTTT. It specifies CASSHAVGGGPDTQYF.

The V gene is TRBV6-5, the J gene TRBJ2-2; D ambiguous. The germline V gene encodes CDR1 MNHEY and CDR2 SVGAGI. The CDR3 has 15 amino acids. V was cut by 0 bases and J by 3 bases, with 8 bases left in between. The CDR3 nucleotides are TGTGCCAGCAGTTACTCTGAGCAGTACACCGGGGAGCTGTTTTTT. Protein sequence: CASSYSEQYTGELFF.

In this sample, this clonotype turned up a few times. The V call is TRBV28, the J call TRBJ2-7, with D uncertain. Germline CDR1 reads MDHEN; CDR2 reads SYDVKM. CDR3 length equals 9 residues. The V and J ends lost 10 bases and 11 bases respectively, with 12 bases between them. CDR3 protein: CAIYPWEYV. The CDR3, as DNA: TGTGCCATCTACCCCTGGGAGTACGTC.